Below, one TCR beta chain is given with its context. Antigen specificity is unknown. The sample comes from a study of beta chain features in type 1 diabetes. Overall study: The samples had roughly 110 million sorted cells examined in all.

Regarding the study as a whole: More deletions and fewer insertions at VDJ junctions were seen in type 1 diabetes patients. Type 1 diabetes patients showed a moderate but significant shortening of TCRB CDR3s in all four CD4+ subsets.

The CDR3 is 14 amino acids. Trimming pared 1 base from V and 2 bases from J, leaving 9 bases between. Germline V gene data show CDR1 as SEHNR and CDR2 as FQNEAQ (reference sequence). All of the isolated RNA was reverse transcribed, so expressed TCRB transcripts were sequenced. This table comes from immunoSEQ multiplex PCR, and its TCRdb copy is limited to in-frame clones, with some not included. The sample lists 250,000 or so clones, around 68% occurring once. J is TRBJ2-7 and V is TRBV7-9, with no clear D. This TCR was recovered from a man between 25 and 39 years old in good health. The sequenced material came from naive CD4+ T cells from blood. The chain's CDR3 is CASSLVAGTYEQYF. CDR3 sequence (DNA): TGTGCCAGCAGCTTAGTGGCAGGAACCTACGAGCAGTACTTC.